This T cell receptor (beta chain) was observed in a study of metastatic and nonmetastatic thyroid tumors. Study information: Malignant thyroid and benign thyroid patients provided blood and tumor or nodule tissue whose repertoires were compared.

Sample share makes this clone medium-sized. No antigen is known for it. Authors' methods: To classify distant metastasis in papillary thyroid cancer, a model was built from CDR3 differences across clinicopathological groups. TCRdb reassembled clones from the PCR reads with MiXCR. The V and J calls follow TCRdb's processing rather than the paper's. Of roughly 20,000 clones detected, about 20% appear once; the ten largest clones hold roughly 8%. Germline CDR1 and CDR2: MDHEN and SYDVKM. There are 12 residues in the CDR3. The J segment lost 5 bases and the V segment lost 3 bases, leaving 0 bases of the junction unmatched. Each patient went into thyroid surgery without having received any treatment. Notes on the study in general: Malignant tumors reportedly showed significantly higher TCR beta diversity than benign nodules in both blood and tumor.

The sample taken for sequencing was adjacent normal tissue. The sequence derives from a female donor with papillary thyroid cancer or a benign thyroid nodule (not recorded which). Some clones in this sample may be carry-over from other donors' samples. The genes are TRBV28 and TRBJ2-7; 8 nucleotides align to TRBD1. The DNA for the CDR3 is TGTGCCAGCAGTTTGGACAGGGACGAGCAGTACTTC. Translating gives CASSLDRDEQYF.